These 20 T cell receptor beta chains originate from one sample sequenced in a study of T-cell memory formation after mild COVID-19. From the 5' RACE reads, TCRdb called clonotypes with MiXCR, one entry per CDR3 protein. The sample records around 530,000 distinct CDR3 sequences, about a fifth being singletons. Sample: PBMCs or a T cell subset sorted from them (not recorded which). The receptors originated from an adult woman who had mild COVID-19 (a few samples of this study predate the infection). Cell type and time point are not known.

V is TRBV7-8 and J is TRBJ2-3; D not resolved. V was pared by 7 bases and J by 4 bases, with 12 bases between. The CDR3 is 13 residues long. Per the germline V gene, CDR1 is SGHVS and CDR2 is FQNEAQ. The CDR3 coding sequence is TGTGCCAGCACCCCGGCCAGTTCAGATACGCAGTATTTT. Its translation: CASTPASSDTQYF. Drawing the rest from reference TRBV7-8 and TRBJ2-3, the complete variable domain is GAGVSQSPRYKVAKRGQDVALRCDPISGHVSLFWYQQALGQGPEFLTYFQNEAQLDKSGLPSDRFFAERPEGSVSTLKIQRTQQEDSAVYLCASTPASSDTQYFGPGTRLTVL.

This chain links TRBV5-4 with TRBJ1-1; possible D gene TRBD1, 5 bases. Germline CDR1 SGHNT, CDR2 YYREEE (reference sequence). V was clipped by 0 bases and J by 3 bases, with 15 bases between them. This CDR3 is built from 16 residues. Here the CDR3 DNA reads TGTGCCAGCAGCTTGGTTTTCGGGGGGACGGACACTGAAGCTTTCTTT. Translating it yields CASSLVFGGTDTEAFF.

This rearrangement joins TRBV7-3 to TRBJ2-1; 7 bases fit TRBD1. CDR3 size: 12 residues. V shed 3 bases and J 12 bases; nucleotides not matched to a gene: 5. Germline-derived CDR1 and CDR2 are SGHTA and FQGTGA. The CDR3, as DNA: TGTGCCAGCAGCTTTACAGGGGACCGGCAGTTCTTC. It is translated as CASSFTGDRQFF.

This clonotype was detected only a few times. The chain employs TRBV7-9 and TRBJ2-4; no reliable D call. Deletions cut 3 bases from V and 5 bases from J, with 8 bases between. Germline CDR1 SEHNR, CDR2 FQNEAQ (reference sequence). The CDR3 totals 13 residues. CDR3: CASSLTPQNIQYF. CDR3 in DNA: TGTGCCAGCAGCTTGACACCTCAAAACATTCAGTACTTC.

In this sample, this clonotype turned up a few times. The chain has TRBV5-1 and TRBJ2-2; 10 bases map to TRBD1. CDR1 is SGHRS and CDR2 is YFSETQ in the germline V gene. There are 16 residues in the CDR3. J gave up 6 bases and V 0 bases, and 5 bases lay outside the gene matches. CDR3 protein: CASSLEGTGVPGELFF. The DNA for the CDR3 is TGCGCCAGCAGCTTGGAAGGGACAGGGGTTCCCGGGGAGCTGTTTTTT.

This clonotype has just a few counts. The gene calls are TRBV7-2 and TRBJ2-4; tentative D call: TRBD1 (6 bases). Germline values: CDR1 SGHTA, CDR2 FQGNSA. V lost 5 bases and J 3 bases, leaving 14 bases between the germline ends. The length of the CDR3 is 15 residues. Here the CDR3 reads CASSPGAVGKNIQYF. The CDR3 DNA sequence: TGTGCCAGCAGCCCAGGGGCGGTAGGCAAAAACATTCAGTACTTC.

The rearrangement links TRBV6-5 to TRBJ2-1, with a tentative D call TRBD2 (7 bases). V dropped 1 base and J dropped 8 bases, with 12 bases sitting between them. Germline-derived CDR1 and CDR2 are MNHEY and SVGAGI. The CDR3 is made up of 14 amino acids. This chain's CDR3 is CASSYLGGDDEQFF. The CDR3 DNA reads as TGTGCCAGCAGTTACTTAGGGGGGGACGATGAGCAGTTCTTC.

This clonotype was detected a few times. This chain uses TRBV15 with TRBJ2-1; D gene ambiguous. V was clipped by 5 bases and J by 0 bases, with 14 bases between them. CDR3 length: 16 residues. Looked up from germline, CDR1 is LNHNV and CDR2 is YYDKDF (reference sequence). CDR3 loop: CATSDNIIGSYNEQFF. CDR3 coding DNA: TGTGCCACCAGCGACAATATCATAGGCTCCTACAATGAGCAGTTCTTC.

The chain carries TRBV12-3 or TRBV12-4 and TRBJ1-5; no definite D call. V dropped 4 bases and J dropped 0 bases, with 13 bases sitting between them. The CDR3 spans 16 residues. CDR3 sequence reads: CASSYGRSHSNQPQHF. The CDR3 nucleotides read TGTGCCAGCAGTTACGGCCGGAGCCATAGCAATCAGCCCCAGCATTTT.

The chain recombines TRBV12-3 or TRBV12-4 with TRBJ1-2; 9 positions agree with TRBD1. CDR3 length equals 15 residues. With 1 base clipped from V and 8 bases from J, the junction kept 8 bases outside the gene matches. This CDR3 reads CASSLVRTGVEGYTF. CDR3 coding DNA: TGTGCCAGCAGTTTAGTGCGGACAGGGGTAGAAGGCTACACCTTC.

V is TRBV2 and J is TRBJ1-2; 12 nucleotides line up with TRBD1. The germline gives CDR1 SNHLY, CDR2 FYNNEI. The CDR3 sequence is 16 residues long. V trimming: 1 base; J trimming: 4 bases; junction bases outside the gene matches: 4. DNA for the CDR3: TGTGCCAGCAGTGAAGTAGGGACAGGGGGCGTCTATGGCTACACCTTC. Translated: CASSEVGTGGVYGYTF. The entire variable domain, with the rest obtained from reference TRBV2 and TRBJ1-2, is as follows: EPEVTQTPSHQVTQMGQEVILRCVPISNHLYFYWYRQILGQKVEFLVSFYNNEISEKSEIFDDQFSVERPDGSNFTLKIRSTKLEDSAMYFCASSEVGTGGVYGYTFGSGTRLTVV.

The V gene is TRBV7-9, the J gene TRBJ1-2; no clear D. Deletions cut 3 bases from V and 2 bases from J, with 16 bases between. In germline, CDR1 is SEHNR, CDR2 FQNEAQ (reference sequence). The CDR3 extends over 16 amino acids. CDR3 sequence reads: CASSLSDGYINYGYTF. The CDR3 DNA reads as TGTGCCAGCAGCTTGTCGGACGGATACATAAACTATGGCTACACCTTC.

The chain employs TRBV3-1 and TRBJ2-6; unclear D gene. The CDR3 contains 16 residues. Germline loops: CDR1 LGHDT, CDR2 YNNKEL (reference sequence). V dropped 4 bases and J dropped 0 bases, with 10 bases sitting between them. CDR3 sequence (DNA): TGTGCCAGCAGCCGGGCCGGGCGCTCTGGGGCCAACGTCCTGACTTTC. It encodes CASSRAGRSGANVLTF.

The rearrangement uses TRBV19 and TRBJ1-2; D gene unclear. Trimming shortened V by 5 bases and J by 0 bases, and 16 bases separated the two germline ends. The germline CDR1 and CDR2 sequences are LNHDA and SQIVND (reference sequence). The CDR3 length is 16 residues. CDR3 coding DNA: TGTGCCAGTAGTCGAACCATTATCGAAGCTAACTATGGCTACACCTTC. It is translated as CASSRTIIEANYGYTF.

The J gene is TRBJ2-3, the V gene TRBV4-1; TRBD1 or TRBD2 may be the D gene (5 bases each). Trimming removed 4 bases at V and 8 bases at J, with 16 bases between. The CDR3 totals 14 residues. Germline CDR1 reads MGHRA; CDR2 reads YSYEKL. The CDR3 sequence is CASSPPGTWGTQYF. In DNA form, the CDR3 reads TGCGCCAGCAGCCCCCCGGGGACGTGGGGTACGCAGTATTTT.

This clonotype occurred a few times. The chain uses TRBV25-1 and TRBJ2-2; D possibly matches TRBD1 or TRBD2 (5 bases each). The CDR3 contains 14 residues. Trimming stripped 9 bases from V and 3 bases from J, with 14 bases between. The germline CDR1 and CDR2 sequences are MGHDK and SYGVNS. As DNA, the CDR3 is TGTGCCAGTAGACGGGACGGAGACACCGGGGAGCTGTTTTTT. Translation: CASRRDGDTGELFF.

The rearrangement joins TRBV5-1 to TRBJ2-3, with D maybe TRBD1 (5 bases). CDR3 length equals 17 residues. Trimming left V 1 base short and J 3 bases short, with 18 bases between. Germline assignment: CDR1 SGHRS and CDR2 YFSETQ. CDR3 sequence (DNA): TGCGCCAGCAGCTTGTGGGGCGCAACAATCCGGACAGATACGCAGTATTTT. This codes for CASSLWGATIRTDTQYF.

The rearrangement links TRBV9 to TRBJ2-7, with 7 bases aligning to TRBD2. There are 14 residues in the CDR3. Germline CDR1 SGDLS, CDR2 YYNGEE. The J segment lost 0 bases and the V segment lost 7 bases, leaving 7 bases of the junction unmatched. The DNA for the CDR3 is TGTGCCAGCTCCCCTAGCGGCGACTCCTACGAGCAGTACTTC. Translating gives CASSPSGDSYEQYF.

The chain couples TRBV7-2 to TRBJ2-5, with D unresolved. The V end lost 6 bases, the J end lost 4 bases, and 15 bases lay between the germline ends. This CDR3 contains 14 residues. CDR1 SGHTA and CDR2 FQGNSA come from the germline V gene. CDR3 region: CASRSVAVGETQYF. CDR3 coding DNA: TGTGCCAGCAGATCAGTAGCAGTGGGAGAGACCCAGTACTTC.

This clonotype was seen a handful of times. This chain connects TRBV24-1 to TRBJ2-5, with TRBD2 matching 7 bases. With V trimmed by 4 bases and J by 0 bases, 19 bases remained unmatched. CDR3 length: 20 residues. Germline CDR1 is KGHDR and CDR2 is SFDVKD. DNA for the CDR3: TGTGCCACCAGTGACCAAAGAGCGGGGCCGTCCCGGGGGGACCAAGAGACCCAGTACTTC. It translates to CATSDQRAGPSRGDQETQYF.